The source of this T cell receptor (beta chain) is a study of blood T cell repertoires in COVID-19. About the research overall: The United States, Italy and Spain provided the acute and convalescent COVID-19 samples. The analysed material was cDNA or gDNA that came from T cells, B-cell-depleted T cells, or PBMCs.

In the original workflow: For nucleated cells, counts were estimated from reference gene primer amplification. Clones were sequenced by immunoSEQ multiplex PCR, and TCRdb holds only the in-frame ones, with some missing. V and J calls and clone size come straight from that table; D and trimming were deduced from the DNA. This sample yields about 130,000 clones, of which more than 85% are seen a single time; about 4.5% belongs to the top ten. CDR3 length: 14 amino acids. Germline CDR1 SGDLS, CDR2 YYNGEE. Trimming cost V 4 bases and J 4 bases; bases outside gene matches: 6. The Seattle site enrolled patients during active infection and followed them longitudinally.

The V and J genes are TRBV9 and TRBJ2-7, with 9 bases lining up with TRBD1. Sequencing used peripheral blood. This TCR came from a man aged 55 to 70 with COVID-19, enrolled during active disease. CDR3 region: CASSRSDRGYEQYF. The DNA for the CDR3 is TGTGCCAGCAGCCGATCCGACAGGGGGTACGAGCAGTACTTC.